This T cell receptor beta chain was captured in a study of shared clonotypes between healthy human individuals. The protocol was immunoSEQ multiplex PCR, while the TCRdb copy is restricted to in-frame clones and leaves out a portion. This table holds 2 million to 3 million clones, around 90% found once. Germline V gene lookup returns CDR1 MNHNS and CDR2 SASEGT. V lost 4 bases, J lost 5 bases, and 17 bases lay in between. The CDR3 totals 15 residues. Material: naive CD4+ T cells sorted from blood. The subset: CD45RA+ positively selected. This clonotype originated in a man aged 18 to 30 in good health. V gene TRBV6-1 combines with J gene TRBJ1-2; D ambiguous. Here the CDR3 DNA reads TGTGCCAGCAGTGGTAGGACCTACCAACCTTATGGCTACACCTTC. It specifies CASSGRTYQPYGYTF.